This T cell receptor (beta chain) was recorded in a study of early T cells in non-severe SARS-CoV-2 infection. Study-wide findings and caveats: Matching against VDJdb likely underestimated virus-specific expansions, favoring anti-spike CD8.

Remarks on this clonotype: Antigen: not known.

Germline CDR1 and CDR2: MNHEY and SMNVEV (reference sequence). The CDR3 runs to 12 residues. With 3 bases removed from V and 5 bases from J, the gap between germline ends came to 4 bases. Individually, cDNA molecules had unique molecular identifiers attached to them. TCRdb itself ran the 5' RACE reads through MiXCR, one entry per CDR3 protein. Here the sample spans about 110,000 distinct CDR3 sequences, roughly 12% being singletons. Source material: whole blood. The clonotype comes from an adult who was a healthcare worker with PCR-confirmed SARS-CoV-2 infection or an uninfected control (not recorded which). The chain couples TRBV27 to TRBJ2-2, with D unresolved. The CDR3, as DNA: TGTGCCAGCAGTTTTAGAACCGGGGAGCTGTTTTTT. This encodes CASSFRTGELFF.